This record concerns one TCR beta chain sequence. Its cognate antigen is unknown. The assay used was immunoSEQ (version v3.0), run at survey level. The data were produced by immunoSEQ multiplex PCR, yet TCRdb's version contains in-frame clones alone and is incomplete. The sample records about 16,000 clones, approximately 75% being singletons. This record comes from a study of long-term antiretroviral therapy in people with HIV. Study-wide results and caveats: Pre-ART expanded TRB clones stayed dominant throughout, though often decreasing after ART. Diversity measured after ART increased yet remained under transplant donor controls.

V was shortened by 0 bases and J by 2 bases, with 7 bases between the two germline ends. CDR3 size: 13 residues. The germline V gene encodes CDR1 GTSNPN and CDR2 SVGIG (reference sequence). This chain links TRBV30 with TRBJ1-1; perhaps TRBD1 as D (5 bases). This clonotype was obtained from a woman in her fifties or sixties with HIV. The source material was unsorted PBMCs, sampled 1.5 years before starting antiretroviral therapy. The DNA for the CDR3 is TGTGCCTGGAGTGTAGGGGAAAACACTGAAGCTTTCTTT. Its translation: CAWSVGENTEAFF.